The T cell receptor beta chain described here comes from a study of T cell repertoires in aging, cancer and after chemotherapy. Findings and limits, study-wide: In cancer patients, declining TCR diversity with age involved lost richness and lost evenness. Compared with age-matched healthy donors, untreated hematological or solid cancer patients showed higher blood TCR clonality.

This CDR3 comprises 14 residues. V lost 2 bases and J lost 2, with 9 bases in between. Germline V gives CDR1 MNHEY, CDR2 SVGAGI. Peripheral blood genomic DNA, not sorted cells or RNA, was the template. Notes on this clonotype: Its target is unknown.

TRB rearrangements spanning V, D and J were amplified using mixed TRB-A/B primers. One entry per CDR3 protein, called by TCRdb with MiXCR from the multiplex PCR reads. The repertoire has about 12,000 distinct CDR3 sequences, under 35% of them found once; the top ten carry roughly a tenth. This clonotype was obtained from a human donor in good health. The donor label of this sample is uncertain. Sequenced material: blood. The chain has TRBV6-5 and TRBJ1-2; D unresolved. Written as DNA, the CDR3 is TGTGCCAGCAGTTACAAGGGCCCCAACTATGGCTACACCTTC. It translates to CASSYKGPNYGYTF.